Sequencing of this TCR beta chain was carried out in a study of lymphopenia after photon versus proton radiotherapy (dated by TCRdb to about 2019). Concerning the study at large: The study compared the immunological effects of photon versus proton radiation therapy in patients with gastrointestinal tumors who developed high-grade lymphopenia. The cohort comprised about 22 patients with gastrointestinal tumors who received either photon or proton therapy and then developed lymphopenia. The goal of the study was to characterize the differences between the two radiation modalities in how they affect the immune system. What the work shows at the level of the full study, not this receptor alone: After the lymphocyte count nadir, photon-treated repertoires showed oligoclonal expansion, especially of CD8+ Temra cells, which drove the drop in diversity. Among patients across the cohort who died, overall survival time showed an inverse correlation with a larger post-nadir drop in TCR diversity. The survival association was examined only in patients who died, and the authors described better survival with proton therapy as a possibility, not as a demonstrated result. Proton-treated patients stayed relatively stable during treatment, while photon-treated patients lost naive T cells and TCR diversity and gained effector/memory populations.

Between the V and J ends, shortened by 5 bases and 0 bases respectively, the junction contains 11 bases. CDR1 and CDR2 are read off the germline V gene (reference sequence) as SEHNR and FQNEAQ. The CDR3 goes from the cysteine to the phenylalanine over 14 residues. Solely the CDR3 DNA is kept, with 42 bases framed from the first base. On this clone: The antigen it binds to is not known. No clone much larger than this one lies a single base away; base qualities are absent.

The library was built by means of the immunoSEQ multiplex PCR assay. Alongside multiparametric flow cytometry, deep sequencing of rearranged TCR beta loci was used to profile the T cell repertoires. As stored in TCRdb, this immuneACCESS dataset retains in-frame rearrangements with V and J assigned. A fraction of the clones does not appear; measured against another copy, unresolved V genes explain less than half of the discrepancy, and the remainder lacks a known reason. This sample lists tens of thousands of clones; approximately 82% were detected once. Of the sample, 29% falls within the top ten clones.

Material: peripheral blood, obtained from a patient treated with photon-based radiotherapy. This sequence was found in a man aged 50-60 years with gastric cancer. The V gene is TRBV7-9 and the J gene is TRBJ2-7; matching of 5 bases hints at TRBD1 as the D gene. Here the CDR3 is given as CASSPRQSSYEQYF. The sequenced DNA is TGTGCCAGCAGCCCCAGACAGAGCTCCTACGAGCAGTACTTC.